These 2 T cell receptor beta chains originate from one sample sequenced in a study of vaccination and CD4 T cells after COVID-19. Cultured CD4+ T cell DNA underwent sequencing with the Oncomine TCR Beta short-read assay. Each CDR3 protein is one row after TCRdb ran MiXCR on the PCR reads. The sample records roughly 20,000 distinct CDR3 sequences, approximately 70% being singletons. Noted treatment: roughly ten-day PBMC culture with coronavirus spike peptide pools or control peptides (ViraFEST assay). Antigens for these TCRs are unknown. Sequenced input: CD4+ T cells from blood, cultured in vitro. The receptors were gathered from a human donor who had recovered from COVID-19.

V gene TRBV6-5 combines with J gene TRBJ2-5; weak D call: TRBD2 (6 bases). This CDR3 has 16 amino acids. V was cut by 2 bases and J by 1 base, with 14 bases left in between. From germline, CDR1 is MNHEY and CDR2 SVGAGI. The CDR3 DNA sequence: TGTGCCAGCAGTTACGGGGCGGGGTACACCCAAGAGACCCAGTACTTC. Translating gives CASSYGAGYTQETQYF.

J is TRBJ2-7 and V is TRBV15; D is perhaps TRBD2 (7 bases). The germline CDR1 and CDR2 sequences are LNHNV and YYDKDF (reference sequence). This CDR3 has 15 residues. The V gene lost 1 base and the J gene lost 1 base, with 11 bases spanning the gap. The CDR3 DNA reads TGTGCCACCAGCAGAGGGGGGGGCAGGTCCTACGAGCAGTACTTC. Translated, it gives CATSRGGGRSYEQYF.